This T cell receptor (beta chain) was recorded in a study of blood T cell repertoires in COVID-19. The repertoire was sequenced with immunoSEQ multiplex PCR; TCRdb's copy has only in-frame clones and lacks some. The repertoire holds under 300,000 clones, around four fifths seen once, with 15% in the top ten. Trimming at V came to 5 bases and at J to 2 bases, leaving 10 bases not matched to a gene. Germline CDR1 MDHEN, CDR2 SYDVKM. This CDR3 comprises 16 residues. V and J are TRBV28 and TRBJ2-7; 9 positions match TRBD1. The receptor was derived from a man between 35 and 55 years old who had recovered from COVID-19. The sequenced material came from PBMCs or T cells enriched from blood (not recorded which). The CDR3 spells CASSALPGQGTYEQYF. The DNA for the CDR3 is TGTGCCAGCAGTGCTCTACCGGGACAGGGAACCTACGAGCAGTACTTC.